This TCR beta chain came from a study of untreated major depressive disorder (dated by TCRdb to about 2018). About the investigation overall: The study was a cross-sectional case-control comparison of T cell phenotype and TCR repertoire between antidepressant-free major depressive disorder patients and individually matched non-depressed controls. Differences in Vbeta 5.1, Vbeta 11 and Vbeta 22 usage observed by flow cytometry in the whole cohort were followed up by sequencing.

For sex, age, current smoking status and body mass index, every depressed patient had a pairwise-matched non-depressed control. Every participant in the study was of European descent. To qualify, patients needed a DSM-IV diagnosis of major depressive disorder plus a Hamilton Rating Scale for Depression score of 18 or higher. No psychiatric medication, including antidepressants, had been taken by patients for at least 8 weeks before enrollment. Depression severity ranging from moderate to severe was represented among patients. Major medical conditions, Axis I/II comorbidities, regular medication or illicit drug use, and drinking over 100 g alcohol weekly were applied as exclusion criteria for all participants. Around 33 ml of peripheral blood was collected from each participant into EDTA tubes. Magnetic negative selection with the BD IMag Human CD4 T Lymphocyte Enrichment Set was used to purify CD4+ T cells from thawed PBMCs. Flow cytometry confirmed that the CD4+ enrichment method typically gave 90% to 95% purity. TCRbeta sequencing was performed on a subgroup of about 5 case-control pairs selected blind to chemokine receptor expression and flow-cytometric repertoire skewing results. All blood samples were drawn in the morning at 8:00 a.m., and PBMCs were separated by Ficoll-Hypaque gradient centrifugation. Until being assayed, PBMCs were kept in liquid nitrogen after cryopreservation by gradual cooling to -80 degrees C.

The Qiagen DNeasy Blood and Tissue Kit was used to extract total genomic DNA from the purified CD4+ T cells. Amplification and sequencing of the TCRbeta CDR3 region, as defined according to IMGT, were carried out with immunoSEQ immunosequencing protocols. The study's processing was this. Raw sequence data were preprocessed by the immunoSEQ service for PCR and sequencing error correction. The sequence data were loaded into the immunoSEQ Analyzer and then analyzed further using VDJtools v1.0.7. Patient-control differences were tested with the paired Wilcoxon signed-rank test. Drawn from immuneACCESS, this table holds only the in-frame rearrangements with V and J called that TCRdb kept. Clones are partly lost; checked studies trace under half to an unresolved V gene and leave the rest unexplained. V and J calls and clone size are given by that table; D and trimming were obtained from the DNA. The sample profile shows under 30,000 clones; 90% to 95% of them were found once. Roughly 0.7% of the sample comes from the top ten.

In regard to this clone: It lacks a known antigen. No base qualities exist here, and no much larger clone lies one base off it. The sample contains more than one DNA sequence encoding this CDR3.

Including cysteine and phenylalanine, the CDR3 has 15 amino acids. Solely the CDR3 DNA is kept, with 45 bases framed from the first base. V sheds 0 bases and J sheds 1 base, leaving 7 bases between their ends. CDR1 is given as ENHRY and CDR2 as SYGVKD, both from the germline V gene. Broader findings and caveats from the paper: Strict matching and exclusion criteria produced a comparatively small study sample, limiting generalizability of findings. The top five TRBV05-01 clones in every sequenced subject were all private clones. Sequencing confirmed higher TRBV05-01 (Vbeta 5.1) usage among CD4+ T cells of depressed patients than controls, with p = 0.040 in a one-tailed test. In the sequencing data, TRBV25-01 and TRBV02-01 usage matched the flow-cytometry pattern without reaching statistical significance. The sequencing comparisons used one-tailed planned tests on only three preselected Vbeta families.

The sample comprised CD4+ T cells from PBMCs. The sequence links TRBV10-3 to TRBJ1-5, and TRBD1 may be the D gene, going by 5 matching bases. This clonotype originated in a woman in her thirties with major depressive disorder. The DNA is TGTGCCATCAGTGAGTCGGGGGGGAGCAATCAGCCCCAGCATTTT. The resulting protein is CAISESGGSNQPQHF.